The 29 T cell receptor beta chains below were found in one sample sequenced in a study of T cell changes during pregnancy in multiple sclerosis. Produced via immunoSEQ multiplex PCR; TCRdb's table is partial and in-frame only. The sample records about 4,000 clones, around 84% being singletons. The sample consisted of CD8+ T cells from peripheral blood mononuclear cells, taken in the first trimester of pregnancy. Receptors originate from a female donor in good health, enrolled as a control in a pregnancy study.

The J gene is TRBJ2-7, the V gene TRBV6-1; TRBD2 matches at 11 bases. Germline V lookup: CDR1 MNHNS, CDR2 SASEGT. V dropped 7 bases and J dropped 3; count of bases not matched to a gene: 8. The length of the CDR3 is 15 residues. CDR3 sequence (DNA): TGTGCCAGCAACCCGCTTGGGACTAGCGGCTACGAGCAGTACTTC. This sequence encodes CASNPLGTSGYEQYF.

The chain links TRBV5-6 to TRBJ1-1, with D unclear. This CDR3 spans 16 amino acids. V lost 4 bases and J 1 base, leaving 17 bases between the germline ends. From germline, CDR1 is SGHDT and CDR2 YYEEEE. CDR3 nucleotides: TGTGCCAGCAGCGAGGCGAGGAGGGCCGGGAACACTGAAGCTTTCTTT. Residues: CASSEARRAGNTEAFF.

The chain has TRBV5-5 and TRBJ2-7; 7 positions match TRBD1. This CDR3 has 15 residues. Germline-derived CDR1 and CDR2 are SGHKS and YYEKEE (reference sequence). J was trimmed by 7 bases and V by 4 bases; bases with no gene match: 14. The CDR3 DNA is TGTGCCAGCAGCCCCGGGCGACAAACAGGGGCGGAGCAGTACTTC. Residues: CASSPGRQTGAEQYF. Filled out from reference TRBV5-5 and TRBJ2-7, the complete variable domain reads DAGVTQSPTHLIKTRGQQVTLRCSPISGHKSVSWYQQVLGQGPQFIFQYYEKEERGRGNFPDRFSARQFPNYSSELNVNALLLGDSALYLCASSPGRQTGAEQYFGPGTRLTVT.

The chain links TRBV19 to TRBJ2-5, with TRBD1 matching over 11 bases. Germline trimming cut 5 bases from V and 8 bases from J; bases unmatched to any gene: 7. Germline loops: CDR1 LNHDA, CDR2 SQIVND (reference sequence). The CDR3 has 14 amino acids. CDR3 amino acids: CASSFAWTGGTQYF. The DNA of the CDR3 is TGTGCCAGTAGTTTCGCTTGGACAGGGGGCACCCAGTACTTC.

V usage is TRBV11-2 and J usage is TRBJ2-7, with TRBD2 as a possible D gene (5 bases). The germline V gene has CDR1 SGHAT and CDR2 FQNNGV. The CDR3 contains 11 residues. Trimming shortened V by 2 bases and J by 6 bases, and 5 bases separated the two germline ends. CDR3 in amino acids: CASSLRGEQYF. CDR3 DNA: TGTGCCAGCAGCTTACGGGGCGAGCAGTACTTC.

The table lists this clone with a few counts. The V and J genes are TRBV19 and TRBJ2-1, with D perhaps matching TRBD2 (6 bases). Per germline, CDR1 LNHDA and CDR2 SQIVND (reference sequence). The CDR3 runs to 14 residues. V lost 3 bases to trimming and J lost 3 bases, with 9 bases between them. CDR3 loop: CASSMGAGYNEQFF. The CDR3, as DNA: TGTGCCAGTAGTATGGGAGCGGGCTACAATGAGCAGTTCTTC.

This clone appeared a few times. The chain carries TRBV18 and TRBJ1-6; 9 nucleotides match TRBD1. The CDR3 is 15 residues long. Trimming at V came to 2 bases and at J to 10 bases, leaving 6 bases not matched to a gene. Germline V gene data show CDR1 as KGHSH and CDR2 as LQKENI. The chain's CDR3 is CASSPSGTGQSPLHF. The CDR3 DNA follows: TGTGCCAGCTCACCAAGTGGGACAGGGCAGTCACCCCTCCACTTT.

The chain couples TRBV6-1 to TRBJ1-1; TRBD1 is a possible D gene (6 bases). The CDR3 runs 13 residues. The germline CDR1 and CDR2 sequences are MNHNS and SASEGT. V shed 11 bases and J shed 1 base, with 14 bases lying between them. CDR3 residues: CALRGAENTEAFF. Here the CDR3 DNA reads TGTGCCCTCCGGGGGGCGGAGAACACTGAAGCTTTCTTT.

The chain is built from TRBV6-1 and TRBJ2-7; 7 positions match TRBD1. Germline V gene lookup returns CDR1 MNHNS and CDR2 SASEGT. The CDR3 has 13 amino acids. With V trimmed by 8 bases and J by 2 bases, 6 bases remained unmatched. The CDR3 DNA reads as TGTGCCAGCTACAGGGGATGGGCCTACGAGCAGTACTTC. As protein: CASYRGWAYEQYF.

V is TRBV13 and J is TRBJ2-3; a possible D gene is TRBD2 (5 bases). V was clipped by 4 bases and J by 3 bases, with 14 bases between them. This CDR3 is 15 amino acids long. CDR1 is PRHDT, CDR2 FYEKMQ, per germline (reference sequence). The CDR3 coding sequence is TGTGCCAGCAGCTCCCCTCGGGAAGGGACAGATACGCAGTATTTT. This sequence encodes CASSSPREGTDTQYF.

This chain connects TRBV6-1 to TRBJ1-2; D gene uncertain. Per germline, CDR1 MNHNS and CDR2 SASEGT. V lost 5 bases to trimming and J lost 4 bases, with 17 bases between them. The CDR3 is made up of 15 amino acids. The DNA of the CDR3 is TGTGCCAGCAGTTCCCACGGCAGGTCTGGCTATGGCTACACCTTC. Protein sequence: CASSSHGRSGYGYTF.

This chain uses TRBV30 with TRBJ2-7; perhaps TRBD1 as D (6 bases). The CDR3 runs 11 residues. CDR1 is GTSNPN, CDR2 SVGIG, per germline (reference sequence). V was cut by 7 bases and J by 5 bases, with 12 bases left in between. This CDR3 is CAFRQVDEQYF. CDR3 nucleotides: TGTGCCTTCCGACAGGTGGACGAGCAGTACTTC. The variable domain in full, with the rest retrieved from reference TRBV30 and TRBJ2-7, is SQTIHQWPATLVQPVGSPLSLECTVEGTSNPNLYWYRQAAGRGLQLLFYSVGIGQISSEVPQNLSASRPQDRQFILSSKKLLLSDSGFYLCAFRQVDEQYFGPGTRLTVT.

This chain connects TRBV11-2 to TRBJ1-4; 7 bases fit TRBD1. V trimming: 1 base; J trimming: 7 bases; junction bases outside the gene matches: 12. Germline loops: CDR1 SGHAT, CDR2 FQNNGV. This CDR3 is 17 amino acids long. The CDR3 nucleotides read TGTGCCAGCAGCTTAGCCCTACCGGGACAGCGGAGTGAAAAACTGTTTTTT. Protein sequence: CASSLALPGQRSEKLFF.

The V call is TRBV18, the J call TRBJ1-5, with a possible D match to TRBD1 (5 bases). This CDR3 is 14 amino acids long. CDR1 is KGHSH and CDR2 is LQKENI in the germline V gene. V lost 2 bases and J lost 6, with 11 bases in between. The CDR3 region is CASSPGGGGQPQHF. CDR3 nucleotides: TGTGCCAGCTCACCAGGAGGCGGGGGTCAGCCCCAGCATTTT.

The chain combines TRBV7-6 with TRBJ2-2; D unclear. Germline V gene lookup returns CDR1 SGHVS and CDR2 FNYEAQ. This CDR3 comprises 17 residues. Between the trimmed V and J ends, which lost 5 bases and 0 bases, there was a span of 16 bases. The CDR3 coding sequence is TGTGCCAGCAGCCCGGCCCAGGTGCTCGCGAACACCGGGGAGCTGTTTTTT. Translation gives CASSPAQVLANTGELFF.

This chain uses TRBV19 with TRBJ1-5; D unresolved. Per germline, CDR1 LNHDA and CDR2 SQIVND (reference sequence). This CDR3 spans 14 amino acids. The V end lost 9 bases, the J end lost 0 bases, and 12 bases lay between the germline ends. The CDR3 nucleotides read TGTGCCAGGTGTCAGGTACTTAGCAATCAGCCCCAGCATTTT. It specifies CARCQVLSNQPQHF.

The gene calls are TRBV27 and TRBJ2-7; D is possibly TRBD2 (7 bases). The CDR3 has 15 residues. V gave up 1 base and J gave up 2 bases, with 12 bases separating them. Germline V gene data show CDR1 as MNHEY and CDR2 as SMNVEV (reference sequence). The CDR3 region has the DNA TGTGCCAGCAGTTTATTGAGGGGGGGGGCCTACGAGCAGTACTTC. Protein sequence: CASSLLRGGAYEQYF.

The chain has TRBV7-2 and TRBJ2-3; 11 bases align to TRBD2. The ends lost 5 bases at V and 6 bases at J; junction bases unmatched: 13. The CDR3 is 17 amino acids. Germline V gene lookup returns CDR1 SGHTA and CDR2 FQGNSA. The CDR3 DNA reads TGTGCCAGCAGCCACCCAGTAGCGGGAGGGCCATGGGATACGCAGTATTTT. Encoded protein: CASSHPVAGGPWDTQYF.

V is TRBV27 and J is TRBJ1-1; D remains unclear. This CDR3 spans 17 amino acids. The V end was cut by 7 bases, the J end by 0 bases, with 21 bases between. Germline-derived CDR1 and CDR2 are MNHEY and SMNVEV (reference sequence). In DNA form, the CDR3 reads TGTGCCAGCACCCCTGGGAGGAGGCCGGTAATGAACACTGAAGCTTTCTTT. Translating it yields CASTPGRRPVMNTEAFF.

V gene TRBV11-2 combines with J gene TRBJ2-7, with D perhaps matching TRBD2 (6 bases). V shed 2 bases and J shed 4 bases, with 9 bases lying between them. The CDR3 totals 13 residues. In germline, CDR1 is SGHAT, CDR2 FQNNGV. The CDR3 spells CASSLFGGYEQYF. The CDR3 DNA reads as TGTGCCAGCAGCTTATTCGGGGGTTACGAGCAGTACTTC.

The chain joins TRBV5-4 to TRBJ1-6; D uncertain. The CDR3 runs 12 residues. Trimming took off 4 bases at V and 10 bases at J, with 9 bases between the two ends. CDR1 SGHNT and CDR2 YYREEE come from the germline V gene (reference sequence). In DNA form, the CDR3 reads TGTGCCAGCAGCGGAGGTGCGTCACCCCTCCACTTT. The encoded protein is CASSGGASPLHF.

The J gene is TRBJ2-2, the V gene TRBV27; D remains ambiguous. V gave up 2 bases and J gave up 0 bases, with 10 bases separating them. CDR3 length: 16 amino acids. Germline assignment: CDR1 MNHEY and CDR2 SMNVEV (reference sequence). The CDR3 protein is CASSLGRRSNTGELFF. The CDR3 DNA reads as TGTGCCAGCAGTTTAGGGCGACGGTCGAACACCGGGGAGCTGTTTTTT.

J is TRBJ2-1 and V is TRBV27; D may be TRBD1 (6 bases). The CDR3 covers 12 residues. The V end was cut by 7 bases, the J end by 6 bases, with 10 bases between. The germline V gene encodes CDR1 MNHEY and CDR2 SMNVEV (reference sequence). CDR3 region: CASTGVSNEQFF. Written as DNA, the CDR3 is TGTGCCAGCACAGGGGTTTCCAATGAGCAGTTCTTC.

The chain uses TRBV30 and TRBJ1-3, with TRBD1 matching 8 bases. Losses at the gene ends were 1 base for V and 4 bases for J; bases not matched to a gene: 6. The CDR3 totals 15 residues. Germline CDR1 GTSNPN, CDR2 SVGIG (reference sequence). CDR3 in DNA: TGTGCCTGGAGTGGGCAGGGGGCGTCAGGAAACACCATATATTTT. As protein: CAWSGQGASGNTIYF.

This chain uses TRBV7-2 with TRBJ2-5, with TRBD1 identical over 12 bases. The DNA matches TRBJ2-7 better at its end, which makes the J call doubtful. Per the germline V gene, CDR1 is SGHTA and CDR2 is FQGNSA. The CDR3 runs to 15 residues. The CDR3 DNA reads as TGTGCCAGCAGCACTCGGGACAGGGGGCCCTACGAGCAGTACTTC. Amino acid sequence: CASSTRDRGPYEQYF.

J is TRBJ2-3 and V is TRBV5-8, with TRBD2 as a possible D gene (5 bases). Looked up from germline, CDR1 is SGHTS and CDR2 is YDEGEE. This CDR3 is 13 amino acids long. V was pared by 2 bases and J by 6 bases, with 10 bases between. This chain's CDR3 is CASSLRGSDTQYF. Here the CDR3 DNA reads TGTGCCAGCAGCTTACGGGGTTCGGATACGCAGTATTTT.

CDR3 bases: TGTGCCATCAGTGGGGATGGAGGGATGAACTATGGCTACACCTTC. Translation: CAISGDGGMNYGYTF. J is TRBJ1-2 and V is TRBV10-3; unclear D gene. CDR1 is ENHRY, CDR2 SYGVKD, per germline. The CDR3 is 15 residues long. The V end lost 4 bases, the J end lost 2 bases, and 14 bases lay between the germline ends.

CDR3 sequence: CASSAQVAGRGYTF. CDR3 sequence (DNA): TGTGCCAGTTCAGCGCAGGTGGCGGGCCGGGGCTACACCTTC. This chain joins TRBV19 and TRBJ1-2; D gene unclear. The CDR3 sequence is 14 residues long. Germline V gives CDR1 LNHDA, CDR2 SQIVND (reference sequence). The V and J ends lost 8 bases and 8 bases respectively, with 21 bases between them.

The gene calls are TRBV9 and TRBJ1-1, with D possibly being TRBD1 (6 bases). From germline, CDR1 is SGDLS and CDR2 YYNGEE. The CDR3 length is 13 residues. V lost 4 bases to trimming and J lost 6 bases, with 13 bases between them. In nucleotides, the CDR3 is TGTGCCAGCAGCCCAGGGGAGTCCGCTGAAGCTTTCTTT. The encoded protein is CASSPGESAEAFF. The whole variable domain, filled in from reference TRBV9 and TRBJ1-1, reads DSGVTQTPKHLITATGQRVTLRCSPRSGDLSVYWYQQSLDQGLQFLIQYYNGEERAKGNILERFSAQQFPDLHSELNLSSLELGDSALYFCASSPGESAEAFFGQGTRLTVV.